This entry lists 30 T cell receptor beta chains sequenced from one sample in a study of blood T cell repertoires in COVID-19. Repertoires were generated with immunoSEQ multiplex PCR, while TCRdb's copy carries only in-frame clones and drops some. The data contain about 41,000 clones, around 87% of them singletons. Specimen: peripheral blood. Source of these receptors: a man aged 35 to 55 with COVID-19, enrolled during active disease.

CDR3 in DNA: TGTGCCAGCAGCCTGGGACAGGTCTTCTATGGCTACACCTTC. Its protein product is CASSLGQVFYGYTF. The chain uses TRBV5-6 and TRBJ1-2, with TRBD1 matching over 8 bases. The germline CDR1 and CDR2 sequences are SGHDT and YYEEEE. The CDR3 covers 14 residues. The V and J ends lost 4 bases and 4 bases, in that order; junction bases with no gene match: 6.

The chain employs TRBV5-6 and TRBJ2-1; D remains unclear. Trimming took 4 bases from V and 3 from J, leaving 11 bases between them. The CDR3 length is 14 residues. In germline, CDR1 is SGHDT, CDR2 YYEEEE. DNA for the CDR3: TGTGCCAGCAGCCCTACCGACATCTACAATGAGCAGTTCTTC. It codes for CASSPTDIYNEQFF.

V usage is TRBV29-1 and J usage is TRBJ1-1; D is possibly TRBD1 (6 bases). Germline assignment: CDR1 SQVTM and CDR2 ANQGSEA. This CDR3 comprises 14 residues. Deletions cut 5 bases from V and 7 bases from J, with 20 bases between. As DNA, the CDR3 is TGCAGCGTTTCTAGGGCAGGGGTGGAAGTTGAAGCTTTCTTT. It yields the protein CSVSRAGVEVEAFF.

The chain combines TRBV5-6 with TRBJ2-3, with a tentative D call TRBD1 (6 bases). Germline assignment: CDR1 SGHDT and CDR2 YYEEEE. The V end was cut by 4 bases, the J end by 2 bases, with 8 bases between. The CDR3 totals 13 residues. CDR3 in amino acids: CASSRTDTDTQYF. The CDR3, as DNA: TGTGCCAGCAGCAGGACAGACACAGATACGCAGTATTTT.

The chain recombines TRBV5-1 with TRBJ1-5; 8 bases are shared with TRBD1. The CDR3 is 14 residues long. V gave up 7 bases and J gave up 1 base; unmatched junction bases: 4. Per the germline V gene, CDR1 is SGHRS and CDR2 is YFSETQ. This CDR3 reads CASRQGISNQPQHF. Written as DNA, the CDR3 is TGCGCCAGCCGACAGGGGATCAGCAATCAGCCCCAGCATTTT.

The rearrangement uses TRBV5-5 and TRBJ1-2; D unresolved. The V gene's germline CDR1 is SGHKS and CDR2 YYEKEE (reference sequence). The CDR3 spans 13 residues. Trimming took off 2 bases at V and 7 bases at J, with 12 bases between the two ends. The CDR3 protein is CASSLITEGGYTF. The CDR3, as DNA: TGTGCCAGCAGCTTAATAACAGAGGGTGGCTACACCTTC. Combining the CDR3 with reference TRBV5-5 and TRBJ1-2 gives the whole variable domain DAGVTQSPTHLIKTRGQQVTLRCSPISGHKSVSWYQQVLGQGPQFIFQYYEKEERGRGNFPDRFSARQFPNYSSELNVNALLLGDSALYLCASSLITEGGYTFGSGTRLTVV.

This sequence joins TRBV29-1 and TRBJ2-3; 7 nucleotides match TRBD1. CDR1 SQVTM and CDR2 ANQGSEA come from the germline V gene. The CDR3 is 14 residues long. V lost 8 bases to trimming and J lost 0 bases; unmatched junction nucleotides: 8. CDR3 region: CSPYRDSSTDTQYF. The CDR3 DNA is TGCAGCCCATACCGGGACAGTAGCACAGATACGCAGTATTTT.

V usage is TRBV6-2 or TRBV6-3 and J usage is TRBJ1-2, with 9 bases lining up with TRBD1. J gave up 2 bases and V 2 bases, and 6 bases lay outside the gene matches. Germline lookup yields CDR1 MNHEY and CDR2 SVGEGT. This CDR3 contains 16 residues. The CDR3: CASSYTRDRANYGYTF. CDR3 nucleotides: TGTGCCAGCAGTTACACCCGGGACAGGGCCAACTATGGCTACACCTTC.

The rearrangement joins TRBV6-1 to TRBJ1-2; 7 bases agree with TRBD1. Germline CDR1 reads MNHNS; CDR2 reads SASEGT. The CDR3 has 14 amino acids. Germline trimming cut 3 bases from V and 6 bases from J; bases unmatched to any gene: 7. The chain's CDR3 is CASSEIGGRDGYTF. CDR3 sequence (DNA): TGTGCCAGCAGTGAGATAGGGGGCAGGGATGGCTACACCTTC.

J is TRBJ2-1 and V is TRBV9; 9 nucleotides line up with TRBD2. Germline V lookup: CDR1 SGDLS, CDR2 YYNGEE. Trimming removed 0 bases from V and 8 bases from J; junction bases left unmatched: 6. CDR3 size: 15 residues. The CDR3 loop is CASSVVLAGLDEQFF. CDR3 bases: TGTGCCAGCAGCGTAGTGCTAGCGGGGTTAGATGAGCAGTTCTTC.

The rearrangement uses TRBV3-1 (or the pseudogene TRBV3-2) and TRBJ2-1, with 8 bases that match TRBD2. Germline V gene sequence: CDR1 LGHDT, CDR2 YNNKEL (reference sequence). V lost 4 bases to trimming and J lost 9 bases; unmatched junction nucleotides: 8. The CDR3 totals 14 residues. The CDR3 DNA reads TGTGCCAGCAGCCGGGGGACTAGAGAGAGTGAGCAGTTCTTC. As protein: CASSRGTRESEQFF.

The chain employs TRBV4-1 and TRBJ2-6; TRBD1 matches at 9 bases. The CDR3 is made up of 16 amino acids. CDR1 is MGHRA and CDR2 is YSYEKL in the germline V gene. V was pared by 4 bases and J by 2 bases, with 3 bases of the junction left unmatched. Here the CDR3 DNA reads TGCGCCAGCAGCCTCAGACAGGGGGCTGGGGCCAACGTCCTGACTTTC. It specifies CASSLRQGAGANVLTF.

This chain joins TRBV5-1 and TRBJ1-6; TRBD1 aligns across 10 bases. Germline trimming cut 3 bases from V and 8 bases from J; bases unmatched to any gene: 2. Germline lookup yields CDR1 SGHRS and CDR2 YFSETQ. The CDR3 sequence is 14 residues long. CDR3 sequence: CASSSGQGDSPLHF. The CDR3 nucleotides are TGCGCCAGCAGCTCAGGACAGGGGGATTCACCCCTCCACTTT.

The chain joins TRBV2 to TRBJ2-2; a weak D match, TRBD2 (8 bases). The CDR3 is 17 residues long. The V end lost 5 bases, the J end lost 4 bases, and 20 bases lay between the germline ends. Germline V lookup: CDR1 SNHLY, CDR2 FYNNEI. This CDR3 reads CASSQGGAGGVTGELFF. CDR3 in DNA: TGTGCCAGCAGTCAAGGGGGCGCGGGAGGAGTCACCGGGGAGCTGTTTTTT.

The J gene is TRBJ1-3, the V gene TRBV28; D call uncertain. The CDR3 is made up of 17 amino acids. The V gene lost 0 bases and the J gene lost 0 bases, with 12 bases spanning the gap. Germline CDR1 reads MDHEN; CDR2 reads SYDVKM. CDR3: CASSLWRGASSGNTIYF. In nucleotides, the CDR3 is TGTGCCAGCAGTTTATGGCGAGGTGCTTCCTCTGGAAACACCATATATTTT.

The chain uses TRBV7-9 and TRBJ2-7; unclear D gene. Trimming took off 1 base at V and 4 bases at J, with 5 bases between the two ends. CDR1 and CDR2 (germline): SEHNR, FQNEAQ (reference sequence). CDR3 length: 12 amino acids. The CDR3 reads CASSLVVYEQYF. The CDR3 DNA sequence: TGTGCCAGCAGCTTAGTTGTATACGAGCAGTACTTC. The whole variable domain, filled in from reference TRBV7-9 and TRBJ2-7, reads DTGVSQNPRHKITKRGQNVTFRCDPISEHNRLYWYRQTLGQGPEFLTYFQNEAQLEKSRLLSDRFSAERPKGSFSTLEIQRTEQGDSAMYLCASSLVVYEQYFGPGTRLTVT.

This chain joins TRBV10-3 and TRBJ2-7, with D maybe TRBD1 (6 bases). The ends were cut back, 11 bases at V and 4 bases at J, with 18 bases in the middle. This CDR3 is built from 13 residues. The germline CDR1 and CDR2 sequences are ENHRY and SYGVKD. Here the CDR3 reads CAFPDSPCYEQYF. For the CDR3, the DNA is TGTGCCTTTCCGGACAGTCCCTGTTACGAGCAGTACTTC.

J is TRBJ1-2 and V is TRBV19, with D possibly TRBD1 on 6 matching bases. The CDR3 totals 15 residues. Germline-derived CDR1 and CDR2 are LNHDA and SQIVND (reference sequence). The V end lost 2 bases, the J end lost 0 bases, and 10 bases lay between the germline ends. CDR3 sequence reads: CASSIQGKANYGYTF. CDR3 bases: TGTGCCAGTAGTATACAGGGGAAAGCTAACTATGGCTACACCTTC.

The chain links TRBV6-5 to TRBJ2-7; 8 bases map to TRBD2. This CDR3 contains 15 residues. The junction had 9 bases not matched to a gene; V was cut back by 6 bases and J by 2 bases. The germline V gene encodes CDR1 MNHEY and CDR2 SVGAGI. The CDR3 loop is CASSPAREGPYEQYF. CDR3 coding DNA: TGTGCCAGCAGCCCCGCTCGGGAGGGCCCCTACGAGCAGTACTTC.

The genes are TRBV15 and TRBJ2-7, with 10 bases lining up with TRBD2. Trimming took 2 bases from V and 6 from J; bases not matched to a gene: 10. The CDR3 runs 16 residues. Germline-derived CDR1 and CDR2 are LNHNV and YYDKDF (reference sequence). The CDR3 nucleotides are TGTGCCACCAGCAGACCCAGACTAGCGGGCCCTCTCGAGCAGTACTTC. The encoded protein is CATSRPRLAGPLEQYF.

The chain recombines TRBV10-1 with TRBJ2-1, with TRBD1 identical over 8 bases. The CDR3 totals 14 residues. Germline lookup yields CDR1 WNHNN and CDR2 SYGVQD (reference sequence). V dropped 5 bases and J dropped 4; count of bases not matched to a gene: 4. The CDR3 spells CASSTGGQYNEQFF. The CDR3 DNA follows: TGCGCCAGCAGTACAGGGGGACAGTACAATGAGCAGTTCTTC.

The chain couples TRBV4-1 to TRBJ2-3; D is uncertain. The CDR3 extends over 14 amino acids. Germline assignment: CDR1 MGHRA and CDR2 YSYEKL. V lost 0 bases, J lost 6 bases, and 10 bases lay in between. CDR3 bases: TGCGCCAGCAGCCAAGAGATAAACATGGATACGCAGTATTTT. Translated: CASSQEINMDTQYF.

The chain combines TRBV5-1 with TRBJ1-2; D is undetermined. Trimming pared 0 bases from V and 8 bases from J, leaving 26 bases between. Germline loops: CDR1 SGHRS, CDR2 YFSETQ. The CDR3 covers 18 residues. The DNA for the CDR3 is TGCGCCAGCAGCTTGGTACTTCCGGGAGCTGGAATTTATGCGGGCTACACCTTC. Amino acid sequence: CASSLVLPGAGIYAGYTF.

The chain has TRBV5-4 and TRBJ2-7, with 10 positions matching TRBD1. The CDR3 has 15 amino acids. The germline CDR1 and CDR2 sequences are SGHNT and YYREEE (reference sequence). Trimming removed 7 bases from V and 4 bases from J; junction bases left unmatched: 11. The CDR3 bases are TGTGCCAGCCGAAAGTGGGGACAGGGGTTGTACGAGCAGTACTTC. It is translated as CASRKWGQGLYEQYF.

This clone was observed a few times. V usage is TRBV18 and J usage is TRBJ1-1, with D perhaps TRBD1 (6 bases). The V gene's germline CDR1 is KGHSH and CDR2 LQKENI. CDR3 length equals 15 residues. The ends were cut back, 3 bases at V and 0 bases at J, with 11 bases in the middle. CDR3 amino acids: CASSPVEGVNTEAFF. DNA of the CDR3: TGTGCCAGCTCACCTGTCGAGGGGGTGAACACTGAAGCTTTCTTT. The full variable domain, rest sourced from reference TRBV18 and TRBJ1-1, is NAGVMQNPRHLVRRRGQEARLRCSPMKGHSHVYWYRQLPEEGLKFMVYLQKENIIDESGMPKERFSAEFPKEGPSILRIQQVVRGDSAAYFCASSPVEGVNTEAFFGQGTRLTVV.

The rearrangement links TRBV7-9 to TRBJ1-6; TRBD1 is a possible D gene (6 bases). CDR3 length: 19 residues. The germline V and J ends were trimmed by 4 bases and 7 bases, with 26 bases remaining between them. Germline assignment: CDR1 SEHNR and CDR2 FQNEAQ (reference sequence). The CDR3 DNA is TGTGCCAGCAGCTCCGGTGGGGGCTTAGCCGGGACACTGAATTCACCCCTCCACTTT. Protein: CASSSGGGLAGTLNSPLHF.

This clone was seen only once. The gene calls are TRBV10-3 and TRBJ2-7; D may be TRBD2 (5 bases). This CDR3 spans 15 amino acids. From germline, CDR1 is ENHRY and CDR2 SYGVKD. The V gene lost 8 bases and the J gene lost 0 bases, with 17 bases spanning the gap. Here the CDR3 reads CAIASGWANSYEQYF. The DNA for the CDR3 is TGTGCCATCGCCTCGGGATGGGCAAACTCCTACGAGCAGTACTTC.

The chain uses TRBV4-1 and TRBJ1-5; 9 bases match TRBD1. CDR3 length: 16 residues. CDR1 is MGHRA and CDR2 is YSYEKL in the germline V gene. The ends lost 3 bases at V and 1 base at J; junction bases unmatched: 4. As DNA, the CDR3 is TGCGCCAGCAGCCATGGGACAGGGATAAGCAATCAGCCCCAGCATTTT. This sequence encodes CASSHGTGISNQPQHF.

This clone has just one count. V is TRBV6-5 and J is TRBJ2-3; no firm D call. This CDR3 region has 14 residues. The V and J ends lost 6 bases and 0 bases respectively, with 10 bases between them. Germline CDR1 MNHEY, CDR2 SVGAGI. CDR3 in amino acids: CASRIEPSTDTQYF. As DNA, the CDR3 is TGTGCCAGCAGAATCGAGCCAAGCACAGATACGCAGTATTTT.

The V and J genes are TRBV11-3 and TRBJ2-2, with 10 bases fitting TRBD1. With V trimmed by 5 bases and J by 5 bases, 5 bases remained unmatched. Germline V gene lookup returns CDR1 SGHNT and CDR2 YENEEA. This CDR3 comprises 15 residues. The CDR3 here is CASSRGTGVTGELFF. The CDR3 nucleotides are TGTGCCAGCAGCCGGGGGACAGGGGTGACCGGGGAGCTGTTTTTT.